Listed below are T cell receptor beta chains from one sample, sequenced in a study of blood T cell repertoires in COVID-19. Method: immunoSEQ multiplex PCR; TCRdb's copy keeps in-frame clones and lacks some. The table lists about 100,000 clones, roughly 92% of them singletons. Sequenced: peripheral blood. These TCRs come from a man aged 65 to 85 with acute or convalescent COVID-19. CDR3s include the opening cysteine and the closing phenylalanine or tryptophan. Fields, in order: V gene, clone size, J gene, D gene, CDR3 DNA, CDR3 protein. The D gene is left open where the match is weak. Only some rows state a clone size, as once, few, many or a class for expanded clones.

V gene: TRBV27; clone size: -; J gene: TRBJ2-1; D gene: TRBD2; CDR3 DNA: TGTGCCAGCAGTTACGGGGGGGCTCTTAATGGCAATGAGCAGTTCTTC; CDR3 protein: CASSYGGALNGNEQFF
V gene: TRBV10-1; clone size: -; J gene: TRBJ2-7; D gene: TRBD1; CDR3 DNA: TGCGCCAGCAGTCCCGGACAGGCTGACGAGCAGTACTTC; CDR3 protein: CASSPGQADEQYF
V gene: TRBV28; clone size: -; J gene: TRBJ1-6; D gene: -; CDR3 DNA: TGTGCCAGCAGTTTATGGCGGGGGCCGTATAATTCACCCCTCCACTTT; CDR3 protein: CASSLWRGPYNSPLHF
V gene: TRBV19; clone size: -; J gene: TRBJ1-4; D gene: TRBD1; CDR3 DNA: TGTGCCAGTAGTCTTCCGGGACAGGGGCATGAAAAACTGTTTTTT; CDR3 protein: CASSLPGQGHEKLFF
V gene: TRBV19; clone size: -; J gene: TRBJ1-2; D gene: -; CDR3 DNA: TGTGCCAGTAGCCAACTGGGGGGGAATGGCTACACCTTC; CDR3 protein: CASSQLGGNGYTF
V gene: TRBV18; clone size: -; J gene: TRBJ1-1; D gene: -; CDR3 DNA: TGTGCCAGCTCACCACCGAACGACGGCCAGGGCACTGAAGCTTTCTTT; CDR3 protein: CASSPPNDGQGTEAFF
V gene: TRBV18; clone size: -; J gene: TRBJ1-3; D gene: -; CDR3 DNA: TGTGCCAGCTCACCAGGAGGCGGAAACACCATATATTTT; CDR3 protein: CASSPGGGNTIYF
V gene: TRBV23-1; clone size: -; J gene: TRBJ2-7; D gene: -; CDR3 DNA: TGCGCCAGCAGCTGTAGGCGGTACTCCTACGAGCAGTACTTC; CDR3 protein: CASSCRRYSYEQYF
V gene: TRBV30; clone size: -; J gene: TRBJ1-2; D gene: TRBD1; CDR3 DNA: TGTGCCTGGAGAGGACAGGTCGGCTACACCTTC; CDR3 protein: CAWRGQVGYTF
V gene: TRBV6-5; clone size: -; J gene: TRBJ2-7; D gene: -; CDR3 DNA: TGTGCCAGCAGTTACTCCGGGGGTAAAGCCTACGAGCAGTACTTC; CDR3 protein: CASSYSGGKAYEQYF
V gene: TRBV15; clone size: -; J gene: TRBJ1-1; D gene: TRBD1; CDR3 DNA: TGTGCCACCAGCACTCGACAGGGGATGAACACTGAAGCTTTCTTT; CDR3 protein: CATSTRQGMNTEAFF
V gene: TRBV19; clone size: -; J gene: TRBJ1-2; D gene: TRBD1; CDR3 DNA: TGTGCCAGTAGTCCGAAAACTACCGGGACAGGGCGAGGCTACACCTTC; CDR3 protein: CASSPKTTGTGRGYTF
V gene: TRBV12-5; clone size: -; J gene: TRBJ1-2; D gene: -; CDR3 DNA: TGTGCTAGTGCCCCAGGATTTGCCTATGGCTACACCTTC; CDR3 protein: CASAPGFAYGYTF
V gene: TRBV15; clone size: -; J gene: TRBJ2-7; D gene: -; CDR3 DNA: TGTGCCACCAGCAGAGATATACCCAGCGAGCAGTACTTC; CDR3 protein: CATSRDIPSEQYF
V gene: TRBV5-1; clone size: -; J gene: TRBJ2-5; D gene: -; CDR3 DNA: TGCGCCAGCAGCTTCGATGGGGGGGGCGTCCTGACCCAGTACTTC; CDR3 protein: CASSFDGGGVLTQYF
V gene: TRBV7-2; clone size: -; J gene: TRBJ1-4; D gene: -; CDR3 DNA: TGTGCCAGCAGCGCTATATCCTTACGAGGCAGTGCTAATGAAAAACTGTTTTTT; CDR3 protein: CASSAISLRGSANEKLFF
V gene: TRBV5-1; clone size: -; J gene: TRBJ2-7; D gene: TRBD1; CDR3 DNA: TGCGCCAGCAGCTTGGTTCAGGGGGACTACGAGCAGTACTTC; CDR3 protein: CASSLVQGDYEQYF
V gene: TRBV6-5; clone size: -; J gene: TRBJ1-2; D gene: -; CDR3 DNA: TGTGCCAGCAGTCGGACGGGGGTCTATGGCTACACCTTC; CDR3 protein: CASSRTGVYGYTF
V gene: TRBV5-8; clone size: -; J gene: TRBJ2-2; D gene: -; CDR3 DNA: TGTGCCAGCAGCTTTAGCTCAGGGGACACCGGGGAGCTGTTTTTT; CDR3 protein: CASSFSSGDTGELFF
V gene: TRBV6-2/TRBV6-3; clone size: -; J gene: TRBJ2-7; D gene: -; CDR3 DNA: TGTGCCAGCAGTTACCAGGGGACCCTTTCCTACGAGCAGTACTTC; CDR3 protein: CASSYQGTLSYEQYF
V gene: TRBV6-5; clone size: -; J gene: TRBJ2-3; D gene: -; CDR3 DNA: TGTGCCAGCAGTACACAGGGCTTTGGCACAGATACGCAGTATTTT; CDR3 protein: CASSTQGFGTDTQYF
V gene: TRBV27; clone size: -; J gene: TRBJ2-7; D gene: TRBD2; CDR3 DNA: TGTGCCAGCAGTTTTTTCGCGGGAGGGCCATACGAGCAGTACTTC; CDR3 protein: CASSFFAGGPYEQYF
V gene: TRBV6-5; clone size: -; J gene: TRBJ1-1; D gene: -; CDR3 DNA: TGTGCCCCGGCCTGGGGGAGGGAATACACTGAAGCTTTCTTT; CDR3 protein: CAPAWGREYTEAFF
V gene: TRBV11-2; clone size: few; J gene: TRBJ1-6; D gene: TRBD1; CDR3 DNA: TGTGCCAGCAGCTTAGTCCTCCAGGGGGCATTGCAGAATTCACCCCTCCACTTT; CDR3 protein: CASSLVLQGALQNSPLHF
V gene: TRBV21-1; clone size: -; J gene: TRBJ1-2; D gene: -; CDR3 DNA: TGTGCCAGCAGCTCCAGGGTCCCCTATGGCTACACCTTC; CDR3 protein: CASSSRVPYGYTF
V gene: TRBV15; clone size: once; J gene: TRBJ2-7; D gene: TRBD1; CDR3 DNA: TGTGCCACCAGCAGTTCAACCCCCGGGACAGGGGGATACGAGCAGTACTTC; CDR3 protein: CATSSSTPGTGGYEQYF
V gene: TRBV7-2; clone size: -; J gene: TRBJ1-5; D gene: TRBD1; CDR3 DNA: TGTGCCAGCAGCTTAGGGAAGGACAGGGCCCAGCCCCAGCATTTT; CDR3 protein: CASSLGKDRAQPQHF